Here is one T cell receptor beta chain with its context. CDR1 and CDR2 (germline): SEHNR, FQNEAQ (reference sequence). This CDR3 spans 13 amino acids. Trimming stripped 5 bases from V and 3 bases from J, with 11 bases between. These data originate in a study of blood T cells in healthy people across ages. Using a J-beta primer mix together with a sample-barcoded 5' primer, a second PCR was run for roughly 6 to 12 cycles. Via MiXCR, TCRdb re-called the 5' RACE reads, giving one row per CDR3 protein. The sample gives approximately 810,000 distinct CDR3 sequences, 25% to 30% of which show up once; around 15% is in the top ten.

This TCR was recovered from a woman older than 75 in good health. The gene calls are TRBV7-9 and TRBJ2-7; no definite D call. Source material: blood. CDR3 bases: TGTGCCAGCAGCCCTAATGGGAACTACGAGCAGTACTTC. As protein: CASSPNGNYEQYF.